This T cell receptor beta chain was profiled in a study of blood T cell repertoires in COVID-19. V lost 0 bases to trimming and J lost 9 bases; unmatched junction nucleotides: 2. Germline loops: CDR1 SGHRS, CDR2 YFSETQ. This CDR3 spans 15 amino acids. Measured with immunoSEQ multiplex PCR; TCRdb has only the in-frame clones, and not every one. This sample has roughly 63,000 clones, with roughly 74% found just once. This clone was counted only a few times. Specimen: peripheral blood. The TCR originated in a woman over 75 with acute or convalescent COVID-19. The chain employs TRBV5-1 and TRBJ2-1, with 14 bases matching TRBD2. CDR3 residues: CASSLGLAGGGEQFF. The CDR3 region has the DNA TGCGCCAGCAGCTTGGGACTAGCGGGAGGGGGTGAGCAGTTCTTC.